The 25 T cell receptor beta chains reported below all come from one sample, sequenced in a study of blood T cell repertoires in COVID-19. Using immunoSEQ multiplex PCR, the repertoire was profiled, and TCRdb retains in-frame clones only, with some absent. The table records 30,000 to 40,000 clones, nearly 80% of them present only once. The specimen sequenced was peripheral blood. These receptors all come from a man older than 75 with acute or convalescent COVID-19.

The gene calls are TRBV5-1 and TRBJ2-5; TRBD1 matches 7 bases. Germline CDR1 is SGHRS and CDR2 is YFSETQ. The CDR3 has 14 amino acids. Unmatched junction bases numbered 2, after V lost 0 bases and J lost 3 bases. The CDR3: CASSLAGTEETQYF. CDR3 bases: TGCGCCAGCAGCTTGGCCGGGACAGAAGAGACCCAGTACTTC.

This chain links TRBV29-1 with TRBJ2-7; possibly TRBD2 for D (5 bases). The CDR3 length is 13 residues. CDR1 SQVTM and CDR2 ANQGSEA come from the germline V gene. V gave up 6 bases and J gave up 5 bases, with 17 bases separating them. CDR3 sequence (DNA): TGCAGCGTCCTGATTGCATCCGGGGACGAGCAGTACTTC. Protein product: CSVLIASGDEQYF.

This rearrangement joins TRBV4-2 to TRBJ1-5; 12 bases map to TRBD1. The ends lost 4 bases at V and 6 bases at J; junction bases unmatched: 4. Germline V CDR1 and CDR2: LGHNA, YNFKEQ. This CDR3 has 15 residues. CDR3 DNA: TGTGCCAGCAGCCTGGGGACAGGGGGCGGTCAGCCCCAGCATTTT. Translating it yields CASSLGTGGGQPQHF.

This chain uses TRBV5-1 with TRBJ1-5, with D possibly matching TRBD1 (5 bases). Trimming cost V 0 bases and J 5 bases, with 9 bases left between them. Germline loops: CDR1 SGHRS, CDR2 YFSETQ. The CDR3 totals 14 residues. The CDR3 coding sequence is TGCGCCAGCAGCTTGGAGGGCAGGGATCAGCCCCAGCATTTT. Translated, it gives CASSLEGRDQPQHF.

V is TRBV19 and J is TRBJ1-4; 8 bases are shared with TRBD1. Trimming took 5 bases from V and 7 from J; bases not matched to a gene: 9. This CDR3 comprises 15 residues. Looked up from germline, CDR1 is LNHDA and CDR2 is SQIVND (reference sequence). CDR3: CASSASGGWGEKLFF. Here the CDR3 DNA reads TGTGCCAGTAGTGCTTCAGGGGGCTGGGGTGAAAAACTGTTTTTT.

This CDR3 reads CASSFRGPRYEQYF. CDR3 bases: TGCGCCAGCAGCTTTAGGGGGCCCCGCTACGAGCAGTACTTC. The rearrangement joins TRBV5-1 to TRBJ2-7; TRBD1 agrees at 7 bases. V shed 2 bases and J 3 bases; nucleotides not matched to a gene: 5. Germline V lookup: CDR1 SGHRS, CDR2 YFSETQ. There are 14 residues in the CDR3.

The V gene is TRBV9, the J gene TRBJ2-5, with TRBD2 as a possible D gene (6 bases). CDR3 size: 17 residues. The germline V and J ends were trimmed by 3 bases and 1 base, with 19 bases remaining between them. Germline CDR1 and CDR2: SGDLS and YYNGEE. This chain's CDR3 is CASSGGEAGLRQETQYF. The CDR3, as DNA: TGTGCCAGCAGCGGCGGGGAGGCCGGACTCCGCCAAGAGACCCAGTACTTC.

This chain uses TRBV14 with TRBJ2-7; the D gene is possibly TRBD1 (6 bases). V was clipped by 1 base and J by 2 bases, with 12 bases between them. The CDR3 is 15 amino acids. Germline V gene data show CDR1 as SGHDN and CDR2 as FVKESK. CDR3 DNA: TGTGCCAGCAGCCAAGCAACAGGGATCACCTACGAGCAGTACTTC. It codes for CASSQATGITYEQYF.

This clone was seen a few times. The V call is TRBV3-1 (or the pseudogene TRBV3-2), the J call TRBJ2-3, with unresolved D. V lost 1 base and J lost 4, with 6 bases in between. Germline values: CDR1 LGHDT, CDR2 YNNKEL (reference sequence). The CDR3 consists of 13 residues. The CDR3 bases are TGTGCCAGCAGCCAAGTAGAAGCAGATACGCAGTATTTT. Encoded protein: CASSQVEADTQYF.

The chain joins TRBV15 to TRBJ2-5; 7 bases are a match to TRBD2. Looked up from germline, CDR1 is LNHNV and CDR2 is YYDKDF (reference sequence). CDR3 length: 14 residues. J lost 5 bases, V lost 1 base, and 4 bases had no gene match. CDR3 coding DNA: TGTGCCACCAGCAGAGGGGGAGGGGATGAGACCCAGTACTTC. This codes for CATSRGGGDETQYF.

The J gene is TRBJ1-4, the V gene TRBV5-1, with D perhaps matching TRBD1 (6 bases). Per the germline V gene, CDR1 is SGHRS and CDR2 is YFSETQ. The CDR3 sequence is 17 residues long. Deletions cut 4 bases from V and 0 bases from J, with 16 bases between. The CDR3 DNA reads TGCGCCAGCAGCCACCAGGGGTCCGGTGCAACTAATGAAAAACTGTTTTTT. This sequence encodes CASSHQGSGATNEKLFF. Filled out from reference TRBV5-1 and TRBJ1-4, the complete variable domain reads KAGVTQTPRYLIKTRGQQVTLSCSPISGHRSVSWYQQTPGQGLQFLFEYFSETQRNKGNFPGRFSGRQFSNSRSEMNVSTLELGDSALYLCASSHQGSGATNEKLFFGSGTQLSVL.

In this sample, this clone turned up a few times. The V and J genes are TRBV5-4 and TRBJ1-2; 7 positions agree with TRBD1. CDR3 length: 14 amino acids. Losses at the gene ends were 5 bases for V and 5 bases for J; bases not matched to a gene: 9. Germline CDR1 is SGHNT and CDR2 is YYREEE (reference sequence). The CDR3 spells CASSSDRAQYGYTF. The CDR3 nucleotides are TGTGCCAGCAGTTCTGACAGGGCGCAGTATGGCTACACCTTC.

The V call is TRBV5-1, the J call TRBJ2-7; 7 nucleotides match TRBD1. Germline loops: CDR1 SGHRS, CDR2 YFSETQ. Trimming cost V 4 bases and J 2 bases; bases outside gene matches: 6. The length of the CDR3 is 14 residues. The CDR3 loop is CASSVGGAAYEQYF. Here the CDR3 DNA reads TGCGCCAGCAGCGTAGGGGGCGCGGCCTACGAGCAGTACTTC.

V is TRBV7-2 and J is TRBJ1-1; 8 positions match TRBD1. The CDR3 is 15 residues long. V gave up 5 bases and J gave up 0 bases; unmatched junction bases: 5. The germline CDR1 and CDR2 sequences are SGHTA and FQGNSA. The chain's CDR3 is CASSPRGRMNTEAFF. The CDR3 region has the DNA TGTGCCAGCAGCCCCAGGGGGCGTATGAACACTGAAGCTTTCTTT.

Here the CDR3 reads CASSRSGGRGSYEQYF. The DNA for the CDR3 is TGTGCCAGCAGCCGTAGCGGCGGGCGGGGCTCCTACGAGCAGTACTTC. This chain joins TRBV14 and TRBJ2-7; TRBD2 might be the D (6 bases). CDR1 is SGHDN, CDR2 FVKESK, per germline. Trimming removed 4 bases from V and 0 bases from J, with 16 bases in between. This CDR3 is built from 16 residues.

This rearrangement joins TRBV7-2 to TRBJ2-1; 8 positions agree with TRBD2. This CDR3 is 17 amino acids long. Per germline, CDR1 SGHTA and CDR2 FQGNSA. Germline trimming cut 5 bases from V and 4 bases from J; bases unmatched to any gene: 13. The CDR3: CASSPGAERGIYNEQFF. The CDR3 DNA reads as TGTGCCAGCAGCCCCGGAGCCGAGCGGGGGATATACAATGAGCAGTTCTTC.

The CDR3 reads CASSPRRGANTNEQFF. The CDR3 bases are TGTGCCAGCAGCCCACGGCGGGGGGCAAACACAAATGAGCAGTTCTTC. The chain combines TRBV9 with TRBJ2-1, with 8 bases aligning to TRBD2. Germline assignment: CDR1 SGDLS and CDR2 YYNGEE. CDR3 length: 16 amino acids. The junction had 13 bases not matched to a gene; V was cut back by 4 bases and J by 7 bases.

J is TRBJ2-7 and V is TRBV30, with 7 bases aligning to TRBD1. Losses at the gene ends were 3 bases for V and 0 bases for J; bases not matched to a gene: 8. The CDR3 is 15 residues long. Germline CDR1 GTSNPN, CDR2 SVGIG (reference sequence). CDR3 sequence: CAWSRWDRTSYEQYF. CDR3 nucleotides: TGTGCCTGGAGCCGATGGGACAGAACCTCCTACGAGCAGTACTTC.

This CDR3 reads CASSLSGSQPQHF. In DNA form, the CDR3 reads TGTGCCAGCAGTTTATCGGGGAGTCAGCCCCAGCATTTT. The chain couples TRBV27 to TRBJ1-5; no definite D call. The CDR3 totals 13 residues. Trimming pared 0 bases from V and 6 bases from J, leaving 6 bases between. In germline, CDR1 is MNHEY, CDR2 SMNVEV (reference sequence).

V is TRBV14 and J is TRBJ2-1; TRBD2 matches at 11 bases. There are 18 residues in the CDR3. V shed 0 bases and J 8 bases; nucleotides not matched to a gene: 12. Germline values: CDR1 SGHDN, CDR2 FVKESK. CDR3: CASSQDSYRLAGKDEQFF. DNA for the CDR3: TGTGCCAGCAGCCAAGACAGCTACAGACTAGCGGGAAAGGATGAGCAGTTCTTC.

The genes are TRBV25-1 and TRBJ1-2, with 11 bases that match TRBD1. Germline assignment: CDR1 MGHDK and CDR2 SYGVNS. CDR3 length equals 13 residues. The junction had 4 bases not matched to a gene; V was cut back by 6 bases and J by 7 bases. CDR3 DNA: TGTGCCAGCAGGGGACAGGGGGGAGGTGGCTACACCTTC. It codes for CASRGQGGGGYTF.

The chain employs TRBV7-3 and TRBJ2-3; 10 nucleotides line up with TRBD2. CDR3 size: 15 residues. V shed 2 bases, J shed 1 base, and the junction held 0 bases outside the gene matches. Germline V CDR1 and CDR2: SGHTA, FQGTGA. The CDR3 nucleotides are TGTGCCAGCAGCTTAGGGACTAGCGGCACAGATACGCAGTATTTT. Protein sequence: CASSLGTSGTDTQYF. The variable domain in full, with the rest retrieved from reference TRBV7-3 and TRBJ2-3, is GAGVSQTPSNKVTEKGKYVELRCDPISGHTALYWYRQSLGQGPEFLIYFQGTGAADDSGLPNDRFFAVRPEGSVSTLKIQRTERGDSAVYLCASSLGTSGTDTQYFGPGTRLTVL.

This chain connects TRBV15 to TRBJ1-5, with D perhaps matching TRBD1 (6 bases). Trimming pared 4 bases from V and 6 bases from J, leaving 13 bases between. This CDR3 region has 14 residues. Germline assignment: CDR1 LNHNV and CDR2 YYDKDF (reference sequence). This CDR3 reads CATSMGGGSQPQHF. Written as DNA, the CDR3 is TGTGCCACCAGCATGGGGGGCGGGAGTCAGCCCCAGCATTTT.

The chain has TRBV18 and TRBJ2-1; D might be TRBD1 (6 bases). V gave up 0 bases and J gave up 4 bases, with 10 bases separating them. CDR1 and CDR2 (germline): KGHSH, LQKENI. The CDR3 is 15 residues long. The CDR3 spells CASSPPTRGYNEQFF. The CDR3 nucleotides read TGTGCCAGCTCACCACCGACGAGGGGGTACAATGAGCAGTTCTTC.

This clone was seen only a few times. This chain joins TRBV5-4 and TRBJ2-5; D is perhaps TRBD2 (7 bases). The CDR3 runs 16 residues. Trimming left V 2 bases short and J 0 bases short, with 14 bases between. Germline V CDR1 and CDR2: SGHNT, YYREEE (reference sequence). DNA for the CDR3: TGTGCCAGCAGCTTACGGCGGGGGACAAACCAAGAGACCCAGTACTTC. Its protein product is CASSLRRGTNQETQYF. The variable domain in full, completed from reference TRBV5-4 and TRBJ2-5, reads ETGVTQSPTHLIKTRGQQVTLRCSSQSGHNTVSWYQQALGQGPQFIFQYYREEENGRGNFPPRFSGLQFPNYSSELNVNALELDDSALYLCASSLRRGTNQETQYFGPGTRLLVL.